Presented here are 6 T cell receptor beta chains from one specimen sequenced in a study of T cells in Graves' hyperthyroidism and ophthalmopathy. TCR beta CDR3 regions were amplified from RNA transcripts. HTBI primers were employed in a first-round RT-PCR of the TCR CDR3. Each CDR3 protein is one row after TCRdb ran MiXCR on the multiplex PCR reads. The table has some 500,000 distinct CDR3 sequences, around an eighth seen once. Specimen: blood. These receptors were collected from a woman between 18 and 29 years old with Graves' hyperthyroidism.

Regarding this clonotype: The junction differs from germline at one of its ends, possibly a read error. This chain connects TRBV7-7 to TRBJ2-1, with 9 positions matching TRBD2. Germline V gene data show CDR1 as SSHAT and CDR2 as FNYEAQ (reference sequence). The CDR3 length is 16 residues. CDR3 nucleotide sequence: TGTGCTAGCAGCTTAGCGCGGGAGGGCCCTTACAATGAGCAGTTCTTC. It translates to CASSLAREGPYNEQFF. Full variable domain (outside the CDR3, taken from reference TRBV7-7 and TRBJ2-1): GAGVSQSPRYKVTKRGQDVTLRCDPISSHATLYWYQQALGQGPEFLTYFNYEAQPDKSGLPSDRFSAERPEGSISTLTIQRTEQRDSAMYRCASSLAREGPYNEQFFGPGTRLTVL.

This clonotype was seen many times. The rearrangement uses TRBV5-5 and TRBJ1-2; TRBD1 matches at 7 bases. Germline V gives CDR1 SGHKS, CDR2 YYEKEE (reference sequence). Unmatched junction bases numbered 3, after V lost 3 bases and J lost 4 bases. This CDR3 is built from 13 residues. The CDR3 sequence is CASSWGQIYGYTF. DNA of the CDR3: TGTGCCAGCAGCTGGGGACAGATCTATGGCTACACCTTC. Drawing the rest from reference TRBV5-5 and TRBJ1-2, the complete variable domain is DAGVTQSPTHLIKTRGQQVTLRCSPISGHKSVSWYQQVLGQGPQFIFQYYEKEERGRGNFPDRFSARQFPNYSSELNVNALLLGDSALYLCASSWGQIYGYTFGSGTRLTVV.

The chain carries TRBV11-2 and TRBJ2-6; D ambiguous. V lost 0 bases and J lost 0, with 9 bases in between. This CDR3 is 17 amino acids long. Germline assignment: CDR1 SGHAT and CDR2 FQNNGV. CDR3 nucleotide sequence: TGTGCCAGCAGCTTAGATCCGCAGTCCTCTGGGGCCAACGTCCTGACTTTC. It specifies CASSLDPQSSGANVLTF.

This clonotype was picked up many times. The rearrangement uses TRBV6-1 and TRBJ2-1, with D possibly matching TRBD1 (5 bases). The CDR3 contains 15 residues. Germline V lookup: CDR1 MNHNS, CDR2 SASEGT. V lost 8 bases, J lost 0 bases, and 14 bases lay in between. The CDR3 spells CASHSPRDSYNEQFF. The DNA of the CDR3 is TGTGCCAGCCACTCCCCCAGGGACTCCTACAATGAGCAGTTCTTC.

A note on this clonotype: It is likely a read error, because the conserved phenylalanine at the end of the CDR3 is missing. V gene TRBV6-2 or TRBV6-3 combines with J gene TRBJ2-5; D gene ambiguous. Trimming stripped 4 bases from V and 3 bases from J, with 6 bases between. Germline loops: CDR1 MNHEY, CDR2 SVGEGT. The CDR3 extends over 12 amino acids. The CDR3 DNA follows: TGTGCCAGCAGTTCCTGGGAAGAGACCCAGTACTCC. Translation gives CASSSWEETQYS.

This clonotype was recorded many times. The rearrangement links TRBV27 to TRBJ1-1, with TRBD1 matching 8 bases. V gave up 6 bases and J gave up 0 bases; unmatched junction bases: 12. The CDR3 is made up of 17 amino acids. Germline lookup yields CDR1 MNHEY and CDR2 SMNVEV (reference sequence). CDR3 in DNA: TGTGCCAGCAGCGCCGTCGGGACAGGTATTTTGAACACTGAAGCTTTCTTT. It translates to CASSAVGTGILNTEAFF.